Given below is one T cell receptor beta chain in context. Its recognized antigen is unknown. The record originates from a study of T cells in women clearing cervical HPV infection (dated by TCRdb to the late 2010s). Some background on the complete study: The cases were under 30 women with histologically confirmed HPV16-related CIN3 or worse, and 2 of these cases were invasive cancers. Controls were under 30 women whose single incident HPV16 infection cleared within 12 months without precancer or cancer developing. Case blood was taken at the visit when the lesion was first identified, whereas control blood was taken when infection was no longer detected. Among cases, blood sampling occurred a median of about 150 days after lesion detection, with an interquartile range of roughly 90 to 200 days. Since HLA typing was available for only a few women, HLA type could not be ruled out as a confounder. This exploratory proof-of-principle case-control study, nested within the Guanacaste HPV Natural History Study in Costa Rica, compared TCR repertoires among women with different cervical HPV16 outcomes. Cases and controls were matched on age within five years and on year of sample collection. Median age was about 32 years in cases versus over 37 in controls, and baseline characteristics did not differ significantly. In the parent cohort, around 10,000 women aged 18 or older were enrolled in Guanacaste, Costa Rica, during about 1993 to 1994 and then followed for 7 to 8 years. Five blinded duplicates per group were added as quality controls, giving 60 or so samples: around 50 participants and 10 replicates. General study outcomes and caveats: Because the number of T cells per sample was unknown, the richness differences could reflect varying T-cell content rather than repertoire biology. The cross-sectional design could not show whether the associations came before the infection or were a result of it, and neither effector/memory subsets nor HPV-specific T cells were isolated. CIN3+ cases had significantly higher TCR repertoire richness than controls across sequencing depths, but evenness did not differ between the groups. Cases were distinguished from controls with an estimated AUC of about 0.8 by random forest classifiers combining richness and V gene abundances.

Using the immunoSEQ assay, multiplex PCR amplified TCR beta CDR3 regions from an average of approximately 1,300 ng of genomic DNA per sample. Primer bias was corrected in the assay by using a complete synthetic TCR repertoire to establish an amplification baseline. Amplicons were sequenced on the Illumina platform. Turning to the authors' computational methods: Error correction of the sequences involved clustering with frequency ratios plus a modified nearest-neighbor algorithm, after which the sequences were analyzed in the immunoSEQ Analyzer using IMGT gene definitions. At each rarefaction depth, TCR richness and evenness were averaged over 20 rarefaction repeats, and samples with fewer sequences than the depth were excluded. V, D and J gene relative abundances were compared between groups with Wilcoxon rank sum tests, applying FDR correction. Blinded duplicates gave an intraclass correlation of about 96% for TCR richness and an average of around 83% across some 69 gene segments. Not all clones reach the TCRdb copy of this immuneACCESS table, which keeps in-frame sequences only. Checked studies attribute under half of the gap to unresolved V genes and leave the rest unexplained. V and J calls plus clone size are reproduced from that table; the DNA served to infer D and trimming. This sample's table carries approximately 39,000 clones. The ten largest make up roughly 1.6% of the sample.

Every participant had a single incident cervical HPV16 infection, and prevalent HPV16 infections were excluded. Cervical HPV DNA was detected by MY09/MY11 PCR, and genotyping was performed by dot-blot hybridization. Around 14 mL of heparinized blood was centrifuged, after which the buffy coat was aliquoted, frozen at -30 degrees C, and then stored at -80 degrees C. QIAGEN kits were used to extract genomic DNA from buffy coat specimens. The source material was blood buffy coat. This clonotype was obtained from a woman between 18 and 69 years old with a cervical HPV16 infection that either progressed to CIN3+ or cleared (not recorded which).

CDR3 DNA (partial): TGTGCCAGCAGTGGAATGGGGGGACCCTACAATGAG. Its coded protein is CASSGMGGPYNE. The whole CDR3 protein reads CASSGMGGPYNEQFF. Recombination joined TRBV2 with TRBJ2-1; D gene: possibly TRBD2, on 6 matching bases. Sequencing ends 3 residues short of the CDR3 end; the germline J gene provides the rest. From the cysteine up to the phenylalanine, the CDR3 has a length of 15 residues. Shown are 36 bases from within the CDR3, in frame from base 1. The junction shows trimming of 4 bases on V and 2 bases on J, plus 12 bases between the germline ends. The germline V gene gives CDR1 as SNHLY and CDR2 as FYNNEI.